This section outlines one TCR beta chain sequence together with its context. Its specific antigen is unknown. No quality values exist for individual bases; no much larger clone is one base distant. This specimen belongs to a study of T-cell reconstitution after alpha-beta-depleted transplantation in children (dated by TCRdb to the mid-2010s). For the study in its entirety: Using TCR repertoire profiling, the study quantitatively followed how T-cell immune reconstitution unfolded in children after TCRalphabeta/CD19-depleted allogeneic hematopoietic cell transplantation.

The library was generated by PCR. This sample was sequenced with an Illumina HiSeq 2500. TCR libraries were prepared with molecular barcoding, using unique molecular identifiers to normalize TCRbeta repertoire quantification. The public sequencing data were trimmed at Q25 with fastp and processed into clonotypes with MiXCR by TCRdb, which kept only in-frame beta chains. Rows are unified per CDR3 protein, each entry keeping the most common DNA and genes. Recorded for this sample are some 200,000 distinct CDR3 sequences; 8% to 9.5% of them occurred a single time. The ten largest clones represent approximately 5.9% of the sample. This TCR came from a human donor who donated a stem cell graft to a child with acute lymphoblastic leukemia. The sequencing used PBMCs from the stem cell graft donor, collected from the stem cell graft.

The DNA sequence is as follows: TGTGCCAGCAACAGGGGACGGAACACTGAAGCTTTCTTT. Its protein product is CASNRGRNTEAFF. The chain uses TRBV19 and TRBJ1-1, with TRBD1 identical over 7 junction bases. From the cysteine through the phenylalanine, the CDR3 covers 13 amino acids. The DNA shown is the 39-base CDR3, in frame from base 1. CDR1 LNHDA and CDR2 SQIVND were looked up in the germline V gene (reference sequence). V lost 9 bases and J lost 1 base, and the count of bases not matched to a germline gene is 5.